This TCR beta chain was sequenced in a study of blood T cell repertoires in COVID-19 (dated by TCRdb to 2018 to 2021). Turning to the overall study: Samples covering the acute and convalescent phases of COVID-19 were provided by collaborators in the United States, Italy and Spain. The material from the prospective study consisted of cDNA or gDNA derived from T cells, B-cell-depleted T cells, or PBMCs. Deeply sampled blood TCRbeta repertoires from subjects exposed to, actively infected with, or recovered from COVID-19 were included in the dataset. The repertoires were released in a freely available public database meant as a resource for research on the immune response to SARS-CoV-2. Samples were obtained from the ongoing ImmuneRACE study (first 160 participants) and from over 1,000 subjects provided by 6 global collaborators. The sample metadata nearly always contained a de-identified subject ID, COVID-19 status, age in years and sex. Where available, HLA class I and class II types were obtained from metadata supplied by the sample provider rather than from assay-based typing.

The collaborating institutions used their own protocols to collect whole blood in K2EDTA tubes. For TCRbeta analysis, collaborators shipped samples as frozen whole blood, isolated PBMCs, or DNA extracted from either of those sample types. Turning to this clone: Its antigen specificity is not known. Base quality data are lacking; no much larger clone is found one base away.

The paper as a whole reports these results and caveats: Clinical and demographic metadata were provided uncurated, with the amount varying by source and participant.

The germline V gene provides CDR1 SGDLS and CDR2 YYNGEE. The germline V and J ends show losses of 0 bases and 5 bases respectively, and no gene match explains 6 bases of the junction. The CDR3 contains 15 residues, cysteine and phenylalanine counted. The kept DNA is CDR3 alone, 45 bases in frame from the first base. TCRbeta CDR3 regions were amplified from genomic DNA using the immunoSEQ Assay, a bias-controlled multiplex PCR. As for how the authors treated the data: Nucleated cell counts per sample were estimated from amplification of reference gene primers within the assay. To quantify the absolute abundance of each unique TCRbeta CDR3 rearrangement, sequence reads were collapsed and filtered. For each sample, productive Simpson clonality was calculated as the square root of Simpson's diversity index over productive rearrangements. The table was pulled from immuneACCESS by TCRdb, which kept in-frame rearrangements only. Such tables lose some clones; where checked, under half of the loss comes from unresolved V genes, and the rest has no known cause. The V and J calls and clone size come from that table; D and trimming were worked out from the DNA. For this sample there are nearly 80,000 clones; roughly 90% appear just once. Roughly 0.72% of the sample rests with the top ten.

The source of this sequence is an elderly woman with acute or convalescent COVID-19. Sequencing input: peripheral blood. The V and J genes are TRBV9 and TRBJ2-3, with 7 middle bases fitting TRBD1. The CDR3 is CASSVEGTVRDTQYF. The DNA reads as follows: TGTGCCAGCAGCGTAGAGGGGACAGTAAGAGATACGCAGTATTTT.